This TCR beta chain was found in a study of blood T cell repertoires in COVID-19. The CDR3 loop spans 13 amino acids. V dropped 5 bases and J dropped 0 bases, with 7 bases sitting between them. Per the germline V gene, CDR1 is MDHEN and CDR2 is SYDVKM. The table came from immunoSEQ multiplex PCR; TCRdb's copy has only in-frame clones and leaves some out. The repertoire consists of more than 15,000 clones, with 70% to 90% occurring once and the leading ten covering about 8%. The clonotype originates from a human donor with active COVID-19. The donor label of this sample is uncertain. The sample was peripheral blood. This rearrangement joins TRBV28 to TRBJ1-2; a possible D gene is TRBD1 (5 bases). CDR3 sequence reads: CASSPTANYGYTF. The CDR3 DNA is TGTGCCAGCAGTCCGACAGCTAACTATGGCTACACCTTC.